Listed below are T cell receptor beta chains from one sample, sequenced in a study of blood T cell repertoires in COVID-19. Assay used: immunoSEQ multiplex PCR; TCRdb lists only in-frame clones, some missing. Of roughly 250,000 clones in the sample, about 80% were seen once. Specimen: peripheral blood. These receptors were collected from a woman aged 80 or over with acute or convalescent COVID-19. CDR3s include the opening cysteine and the closing phenylalanine or tryptophan. Each record gives: V gene, D gene, J gene, clone size, CDR3 protein, CDR3 DNA. A D gene is named only where the DNA matches it firmly. Clone size is stated in some rows and not others, as once, few, many or a class when expanded.

TRBV2	-	TRBJ1-5	-	CASSADSNQPQHF	TGTGCCAGCAGTGCAGATAGCAATCAGCCCCAGCATTTT
TRBV28	-	TRBJ1-1	-	CASSLSRLNTEAFF	TGTGCCAGCAGTTTATCCAGATTGAACACTGAAGCTTTCTTT
TRBV28	TRBD2	TRBJ2-1	-	CASSLAGGAGYEQFF	TGTGCCAGCAGTTTGGCGGGGGGGGCCGGTTATGAGCAGTTCTTC
TRBV24-1	-	TRBJ2-3	-	CATSLGGTDTQYF	TGTGCCACCAGTCTAGGAGGCACAGATACGCAGTATTTT
TRBV19	TRBD1	TRBJ1-2	-	CASSSGTGNGYTF	TGTGCCAGTAGTAGCGGGACAGGGAATGGCTACACCTTC
TRBV5-6	-	TRBJ1-4	-	CASSLVQTNEKLFF	TGTGCCAGCAGCTTAGTACAGACTAATGAAAAACTGTTTTTT
TRBV24-1	-	TRBJ1-2	-	CATETSYGYTF	TGTGCCACCGAGACATCCTATGGCTACACCTTC
TRBV27	-	TRBJ2-1	-	CASSLQGYNEQFF	TGTGCCAGCAGTCTACAGGGCTACAATGAGCAGTTCTTC
TRBV30	-	TRBJ1-4	-	CAWSVSPTVGGEKLFF	TGTGCCTGGAGTGTTTCCCCAACAGTTGGGGGGGAAAAACTGTTTTTT
TRBV6-1	TRBD1	TRBJ1-6	once	CASSDGQGDNSPLHF	TGTGCCAGCAGTGATGGACAGGGTGATAATTCACCCCTCCACTTT
TRBV5-6	TRBD1	TRBJ1-5	-	CASSSGQGGVGNQPQHF	TGTGCCAGCAGCTCAGGACAGGGTGGTGTTGGCAATCAGCCCCAGCATTTT
TRBV9	TRBD1	TRBJ1-3	once	CASAPGMDRGTGNTIYF	TGTGCCAGCGCCCCCGGAATGGACAGGGGAACTGGAAACACCATATATTTT
TRBV28	-	TRBJ1-6	-	CASLGGADSPLHF	TGTGCCAGCCTAGGGGGGGCTGATTCACCCCTCCACTTT
TRBV7-3	TRBD2	TRBJ2-3	-	CASSLRGSSGGADTQYF	TGTGCCAGCAGCTTAAGAGGTTCTAGCGGGGGGGCAGATACGCAGTATTTT
TRBV19	-	TRBJ1-2	-	CASSTLQGGLNYGYTF	TGTGCCAGTAGTACCCTACAGGGCGGCCTGAACTATGGCTACACCTTC
TRBV2	TRBD1	TRBJ2-1	-	CASRHRDRGNEQFF	TGTGCCAGCAGACACCGGGACAGGGGCAATGAGCAGTTCTTC
TRBV2	-	TRBJ1-3	-	CASSERLVGGAGNTIYF	TGTGCCAGCAGTGAGAGGTTGGTTGGGGGCGCTGGAAACACCATATATTTT
TRBV18	-	TRBJ1-3	-	CASSPLGESGNTIYF	TGTGCCAGCTCACCACTCGGAGAAAGTGGAAACACCATATATTTT